The present T cell receptor (beta chain) was sequenced within a study of T cell repertoires in cytomegalovirus infection. Overall study context: Newly reported HLA-C-restricted and thoroughly characterized HLA-B-restricted CMV epitopes were employed. Public TCR beta signatures marked donors with CMV infection and the matching HLA. Study-wide points: The ex vivo response was dominated by HLA-C-restricted CMV-specific TCR beta clonotypes.

This clonotype has a handful of counts. The antigen is unknown. The germline V gene encodes CDR1 SGHTA and CDR2 FQGNSA. CDR3 length: 15 residues. The germline V and J ends were trimmed by 4 bases and 1 base, with 13 bases remaining between them. TCRdb processed the reads anew with MiXCR; each CDR3 protein has one entry. The sample has 50,000 to 65,000 distinct CDR3 sequences, around 18% seen once. This material consisted of CD8+ T cells from cultured PBMCs, taken from culture after CMV antigen stimulation. This clonotype was obtained from a human donor in good health (CMV status not recorded). Some clones in this sample may be carry-over from other donors' samples. This rearrangement joins TRBV7-2 to TRBJ1-1, with D perhaps matching TRBD1 (6 bases). CDR3 loop: CASSSPGHRNTEAFF. In DNA, the CDR3 is TGTGCCAGCAGCTCGCCGGGACATAGGAACACTGAAGCTTTCTTT.